This T cell receptor beta chain was captured by sequencing in a study of regulatory T cells in long-lasting Graves disease. Overall study results and limits: TRBV28, TRBJ1-2 and TRBJ2-5 emerged as the favored segments in persistent disease.

The CDR3 consists of 13 residues. Trimming left V 2 bases short and J 10 bases short, with 14 bases between. Germline V gives CDR1 LNHDA, CDR2 SQIVND (reference sequence). Described time point: newly diagnosed GD, antithyroid drugs for less than 3 months. The TCR library used RNA extracted from PBMCs. Only one count was recorded for this clonotype. Antigen specificity is unknown. Construction of the TCR beta libraries employed iRepertoire HTBI primers in conjunction with Arm-PCR of CDR3 regions. TCRdb recomputed calls from the multiplex PCR reads with MiXCR, one row per CDR3 protein. The table lists under 700,000 distinct CDR3 sequences, around 16% of them singletons. These data were also reused for a study on T cells in Graves' hyperthyroidism and ophthalmopathy. From that study: TCR CDR3 regions were first amplified by RT-PCR with HTBI primers.

This chain links TRBV19 with TRBJ1-2, with D uncertain. This TCR was sampled from a woman aged 35-65 years with Graves disease. The sequencing used peripheral blood mononuclear cells (PBMCs), collected at new diagnosis, from a patient treated with antithyroid drugs. The CDR3 spells CASSIRQDFDYTF. Here the CDR3 DNA reads TGTGCCAGTAGTATAAGGCAGGACTTTGACTACACCTTC.